The clone carrying this T cell receptor (beta chain) was found a few times. This sample is drawn from a study of T cells in Graves' hyperthyroidism and ophthalmopathy. Study-wide background: Peripheral blood was secured at the point of initial diagnosis, before any treatment.

Not enrolled were patients with uncontrolled infection, other autoimmune disease, pregnancy or lactation. Orbital computed tomography, thyroid ultrasound, serum thyroxine and TRAb, and clinical symptoms together informed the diagnoses. The PBMCs were taken from around 9 ml of fresh peripheral blood. Germline V gene data show CDR1 as MGHRA and CDR2 as YSYEKL. This CDR3 is 15 amino acids long. The V end was cut by 0 bases, the J end by 3 bases, with 12 bases between. The investigators amplified TCR beta CDR3 regions from RNA transcripts. Using the HTBI primer set, a first-round RT-PCR was run on the TCR CDR3. TCRdb re-called the multiplex PCR reads through MiXCR, storing one row per CDR3 protein. The table shows about 420,000 distinct CDR3 sequences, with approximately 15% occurring only once.

The chain combines TRBV4-1 with TRBJ2-7; D remains ambiguous. Sequencing was performed on blood. The TCR was taken from a woman between 18 and 30 years old with Graves' hyperthyroidism. The CDR3 here is CASSQDPGSRYEQYF. The DNA of the CDR3 is TGCGCCAGCAGCCAAGATCCGGGCAGCCGCTACGAGCAGTACTTC.